These 26 T cell receptor beta chains came from one sample sequenced in a study of response to subunit inactivated influenza vaccine. TCRdb analysed the RT-PCR reads with MiXCR anew, one entry per CDR3 protein. The sample holds some 500,000 distinct CDR3 sequences; approximately 24% are singletons and the top ten take approximately 2%. The source material was CD4+ T cells sorted from PBMCs, sampled 5 to 6 days after vaccination. The source of these receptors is a man in his fifties who received an inactivated influenza vaccine.

The V gene is TRBV7-8, the J gene TRBJ2-3; unclear D gene. CDR1 and CDR2 from the germline V gene are SGHVS and FQNEAQ. The CDR3 is 14 amino acids. Trimming stripped 6 bases from V and 0 bases from J, with 10 bases between. CDR3 coding DNA: TGTGCCAGCAGTCCCCGGCAGAGCACAGATACGCAGTATTTT. This codes for CASSPRQSTDTQYF.

This clonotype occurred once. The chain has TRBV28 and TRBJ2-3; perhaps TRBD2 as D (5 bases). Deletions cut 2 bases from V and 0 bases from J, with 18 bases between. Germline CDR1 is MDHEN and CDR2 is SYDVKM. The CDR3 covers 18 residues. The CDR3 DNA reads as TGTGCCAGCAGTTTAAGCCGGTGGGGAACGGGGAGCACAGATACGCAGTATTTT. It yields the protein CASSLSRWGTGSTDTQYF.

The V gene is TRBV20-1, the J gene TRBJ2-7; 9 nucleotides line up with TRBD1. The CDR3 is made up of 15 amino acids. The trim removed 6 bases at V and 6 bases at J, leaving 15 bases unmatched. Per the germline V gene, CDR1 is DFQATT and CDR2 is SNEGSKA (reference sequence). CDR3 DNA sequence: TGCAGTGCACCCAGACCGGGACAGGGACGAGGCGAGCAGTACTTC. Translated, it gives CSAPRPGQGRGEQYF.

This clonotype was counted a few times. The rearrangement uses TRBV30 and TRBJ2-2; D remains unclear. The germline V gene has CDR1 GTSNPN and CDR2 SVGIG (reference sequence). Trimming left V 2 bases short and J 6 bases short, with 13 bases between. CDR3 length: 14 residues. In nucleotides, the CDR3 is TGTGCCTGGAGTATTGGGAATACGGCCGGGGAGCTGTTTTTT. Encoded protein: CAWSIGNTAGELFF.

This clonotype has more than one count but fewer than ten. The rearrangement uses TRBV24-1 and TRBJ2-5; 7 bases match TRBD2. Germline CDR1 is KGHDR and CDR2 is SFDVKD. There are 15 residues in the CDR3. V dropped 6 bases and J dropped 2; count of bases not matched to a gene: 8. CDR3 DNA sequence: TGTGCCACCAGTAAGAGGGAGGGCCCTCAAGAGACCCAGTACTTC. Translated: CATSKREGPQETQYF.

A few counts support this clonotype. The chain combines TRBV5-1 with TRBJ2-3; either TRBD1 or TRBD2 may fit D (6 bases each). Germline V gives CDR1 SGHRS, CDR2 YFSETQ. V lost 5 bases and J lost 4, with 20 bases in between. The CDR3 is 16 amino acids. This CDR3 reads CASRKLGGGSADTQYF. DNA for the CDR3: TGCGCCAGCAGAAAACTCGGAGGGGGATCAGCAGATACGCAGTATTTT.

This clonotype was seen only a few times. The rearrangement joins TRBV5-6 to TRBJ2-1, with 7 bases aligning to TRBD2. The length of the CDR3 is 15 residues. In germline, CDR1 is SGHDT, CDR2 YYEEEE. V was pared by 2 bases and J by 8 bases, with 10 bases of the junction left unmatched. CDR3 sequence reads: CASSFAGVTRHEQFF. In DNA form, the CDR3 reads TGTGCCAGCAGCTTTGCGGGAGTAACCCGGCATGAGCAGTTCTTC.

The rearrangement uses TRBV7-2 and TRBJ2-1; 7 positions match TRBD2. After removal of 5 bases from V and 8 bases from J, the junction contained 3 bases not matched to a gene. The CDR3 spans 12 residues. CDR1 is SGHTA and CDR2 is FQGNSA in the germline V gene. The CDR3 is CASSRLAHEQFF. CDR3 nucleotide sequence: TGTGCCAGCAGCCGACTAGCCCATGAGCAGTTCTTC.

The V and J genes are TRBV28 and TRBJ2-7; 9 bases map to TRBD1. This CDR3 is built from 15 residues. Per germline, CDR1 MDHEN and CDR2 SYDVKM. With 4 bases clipped from V and 0 bases from J, the junction kept 4 bases outside the gene matches. The CDR3 spells CASSSGTGSSYEQYF. The CDR3 DNA reads TGTGCCAGCAGTTCCGGGACAGGGAGCTCCTACGAGCAGTACTTC.

The chain combines TRBV2 with TRBJ1-3; no clear D. Germline V CDR1 and CDR2: SNHLY, FYNNEI. This CDR3 region has 14 residues. Trimming took off 6 bases at V and 1 base at J, with 10 bases between the two ends. CDR3 bases: TGTGCCAGCAGGGAGGGTACTTCTGGAAACACCATATATTTT. Translated: CASREGTSGNTIYF.

CDR3 nucleotide sequence: TGTGCCAGCAGCCTTACCGCGGGGGCAACAAACTACGAGCAGTACTTC. As protein: CASSLTAGATNYEQYF. V usage is TRBV5-5 and J usage is TRBJ2-7, with D tentatively TRBD2 (7 bases). CDR1 is SGHKS and CDR2 is YYEKEE in the germline V gene (reference sequence). The CDR3 runs 16 residues. With 4 bases removed from V and 3 bases from J, the gap between germline ends came to 20 bases.

The chain recombines TRBV7-2 with TRBJ2-2, with D maybe TRBD2 (6 bases). V shed 2 bases and J shed 4 bases, with 11 bases lying between them. CDR3 size: 15 residues. The germline CDR1 and CDR2 sequences are SGHTA and FQGNSA. Written as DNA, the CDR3 is TGTGCCAGCAGCTTAAAGGCCGGGGGCACCGGGGAGCTGTTTTTT. It encodes CASSLKAGGTGELFF.

This clonotype occurred a few times. This chain uses TRBV6-1 with TRBJ1-5, with D possibly matching TRBD1 (6 bases). This CDR3 spans 15 amino acids. Germline CDR1 is MNHNS and CDR2 is SASEGT. Trimming took off 8 bases at V and 3 bases at J, with 17 bases between the two ends. DNA of the CDR3: TGTGCCAGCTGCGCTGAGACAGGCCCCAATCAGCCCCAGCATTTT. This codes for CASCAETGPNQPQHF.

This clonotype was observed a handful of times. The V and J genes are TRBV20-1 and TRBJ2-7, with TRBD1 matching over 7 bases. The CDR3 spans 16 residues. Germline loops: CDR1 DFQATT, CDR2 SNEGSKA (reference sequence). CDR3 in amino acids: CSSLLLPRQGLDEQYF. The CDR3 nucleotides are TGCAGCTCCCTATTACTCCCGAGACAGGGTCTCGACGAGCAGTACTTC.

Of note for this clonotype: The junction and the germline gene differ at one end; a read error may be behind it. The chain uses TRBV7-3 and TRBJ2-1, with TRBD2 matching over 10 bases. Germline V lookup: CDR1 SGHTA, CDR2 FQGTGA. The length of the CDR3 is 14 residues. CDR3: CASNLGTSVAEQFF. Here the CDR3 DNA reads TGTGCCAGCAACTTAGGGACTAGCGTGGCTGAGCAGTTCTTC.

V is TRBV7-2 and J is TRBJ2-1; TRBD2 matches at 10 bases. The V gene end was trimmed by 6 bases and the J gene end by 0 bases; junction bases not matched to a gene: 5. Per the germline V gene, CDR1 is SGHTA and CDR2 is FQGNSA. The CDR3 sequence is 16 residues long. CDR3 DNA: TGTGCCAGCAGACGTACTAGCGGGGTCTCCTACAATGAGCAGTTCTTC. Protein sequence: CASRRTSGVSYNEQFF.

J is TRBJ1-5 and V is TRBV2, with TRBD1 matching 7 bases. Unmatched junction bases numbered 4, after V lost 0 bases and J lost 2 bases. The CDR3 runs 16 residues. From germline, CDR1 is SNHLY and CDR2 FYNNEI. As DNA, the CDR3 is TGTGCCAGCAGTGAAGCGACAGGGAGGGGCAATCAGCCCCAGCATTTT. Amino acid sequence: CASSEATGRGNQPQHF.

The chain has TRBV2 and TRBJ2-1, with 13 nucleotides matching TRBD2. V lost 8 bases, J lost 0 bases, and 13 bases stayed unmatched. Germline CDR1 SNHLY, CDR2 FYNNEI. The length of the CDR3 is 19 residues. The CDR3 DNA sequence: TGTGCCAGCGCGCGAAGACTAGCGGGAGGCCGAAGCTCCTACAATGAGCAGTTCTTC. This codes for CASARRLAGGRSSYNEQFF.

This clonotype came up a few times. Here the CDR3 reads CASSLSSGGYEQYF. The CDR3 DNA follows: TGTGCCAGCAGCCTTAGTAGCGGAGGCTACGAGCAGTACTTC. The chain employs TRBV3-1 and TRBJ2-7; D possibly corresponds to TRBD2 (6 bases). The germline gives CDR1 LGHDT, CDR2 YNNKEL (reference sequence). The CDR3 spans 14 residues. Trimming took off 4 bases at V and 3 bases at J, with 13 bases between the two ends.

This clonotype has just a few counts. The gene calls are TRBV7-9 and TRBJ2-7; D uncertain. Trimming took off 1 base at V and 9 bases at J, with 10 bases between the two ends. Looked up from germline, CDR1 is SEHNR and CDR2 is FQNEAQ (reference sequence). CDR3 length: 12 residues. The CDR3 DNA follows: TGTGCCAGCAGCTTAGGCAGCTTAGGGCAGTACTTC. Translated, it gives CASSLGSLGQYF.

This clonotype was seen a few times. The chain recombines TRBV12-3 or TRBV12-4 with TRBJ1-1, with D unresolved. The CDR3 is 16 amino acids. V lost 5 bases to trimming and J lost 1 base, with 17 bases between them. CDR3 in DNA: TGTGCCAGCAGTCGCTACGGTCAGGCGGCGAACACTGAAGCTTTCTTT. Translating gives CASSRYGQAANTEAFF.

The gene calls are TRBV6-5 and TRBJ1-1; D is undetermined. Germline CDR1 MNHEY, CDR2 SVGAGI. The CDR3 spans 15 residues. Trimming took off 2 bases at V and 3 bases at J, with 13 bases between the two ends. The CDR3 DNA sequence: TGTGCCAGCAGTTACGTGGGTGATTTGGACACTGAAGCTTTCTTT. Translation: CASSYVGDLDTEAFF.

This clonotype has more than one count but fewer than ten. The J gene is TRBJ1-1, the V gene TRBV20-1; 7 nucleotides match TRBD1. Trimming cost V 5 bases and J 1 base; bases outside gene matches: 7. The CDR3 contains 14 residues. Germline assignment: CDR1 DFQATT and CDR2 SNEGSKA (reference sequence). The CDR3 DNA is TGCAGTGCTTCACGGGACAGCTCGAACACTGAAGCTTTCTTT. Its protein product is CSASRDSSNTEAFF.

Many counts were recorded for this clonotype. The chain links TRBV11-3 to TRBJ1-2; D might be TRBD1 (6 bases). The V end lost 3 bases, the J end lost 5 bases, and 19 bases lay between the germline ends. The CDR3 totals 16 residues. CDR1 SGHNT and CDR2 YENEEA come from the germline V gene. CDR3 sequence: CASSFGGGPILYGYTF. The CDR3 DNA reads as TGTGCCAGCAGCTTCGGCGGGGGGCCGATCTTATATGGCTACACCTTC.

V gene TRBV7-9 combines with J gene TRBJ2-3, with 8 bases matching TRBD2. V was clipped by 1 base and J by 2 bases; unmatched bases: 2. Per the germline V gene, CDR1 is SEHNR and CDR2 is FQNEAQ (reference sequence). The CDR3 loop spans 15 amino acids. CDR3 DNA: TGTGCCAGCAGCTTAGGGACTAGCAACACAGATACGCAGTATTTT. Its protein is CASSLGTSNTDTQYF.

The chain is built from TRBV4-2 and TRBJ2-3; 10 bases map to TRBD2. The junction had 8 bases not matched to a gene; V was cut back by 4 bases and J by 7 bases. CDR1 is LGHNA, CDR2 YNFKEQ, per germline. The CDR3 is 15 amino acids. The CDR3 region is CASSLSGGGLNTQYF. DNA of the CDR3: TGTGCCAGCAGCCTCAGCGGGGGGGGTCTAAATACGCAGTATTTT.